This is a list of T cell receptor beta chains from one sample in a study of CD8+ T cells in alopecia areata. Generated by immunoSEQ multiplex PCR, the TCRdb table keeps only in-frame clones and is missing some. This sample carries over 150,000 clones, roughly 60% of them seen once, and the ten largest clones take approximately 1.7%. This specimen consisted of CD4+ T cells sorted from blood, obtained at week 0. The receptor source for this set is a human donor with alopecia areata. Each CDR3 is given with its conserved first and last residue. The D gene is left open where the match is weak. Only part of the rows carry a size: once, few, many, or a class if the clone is expanded.

V: TRBV7-2; D: NA; size: NA; J: TRBJ2-3; DNA: TGTGCCAGCAGCTTAGGCGTAGGTATAATTGCAGATACGCAGTATTTT; CDR3: CASSLGVGIIADTQYF
V: TRBV29-1; D: NA; size: NA; J: TRBJ1-4; DNA: TGCAGCGGTGCATTCGTGGGGACAACTAATGAAAAACTGTTTTTT; CDR3: CSGAFVGTTNEKLFF
V: TRBV9; D: NA; size: NA; J: TRBJ2-6; DNA: TGTGCCAGCAGCGTAGTGGGCAGTAAGTCTGGGGCCAACGTCCTGACTTTC; CDR3: CASSVVGSKSGANVLTF
V: TRBV20-1; D: NA; size: few; J: TRBJ2-7; DNA: TGCAGTGCTAGAGATTCGTCTTCTCAGTACTTC; CDR3: CSARDSSSQYF
V: TRBV13; D: NA; size: NA; J: TRBJ2-5; DNA: TGTGCCAGCAGCTTGGGCAAGGAGACCCAGTACTTC; CDR3: CASSLGKETQYF
V: TRBV29-1; D: NA; size: NA; J: TRBJ2-1; DNA: TGCAGCAGCGGAGTAAGCAATGAGCAGTTCTTC; CDR3: CSSGVSNEQFF
V: TRBV29-1; D: TRBD1; size: NA; J: TRBJ2-1; DNA: TGCAGCAGTTGGGGGACACAGGGGGCGAAATACAATGAGCAGTTCTTC; CDR3: CSSWGTQGAKYNEQFF
V: TRBV29-1; D: TRBD1; size: NA; J: TRBJ2-1; DNA: TGCAGCGTTGGGCCTCAGCAGGGGGCACATGAGCAGTTCTTC; CDR3: CSVGPQQGAHEQFF
V: TRBV7-2; D: NA; size: once; J: TRBJ2-7; DNA: TGTGCCAGCAGCTTAATTGGTAGGGGGGTGATCTACGAGCAGTACTTC; CDR3: CASSLIGRGVIYEQYF
V: TRBV7-2; D: NA; size: once; J: TRBJ2-3; DNA: TGTGCCAGCAGCTTAAGTTGGACAGATACGCAGTATTTT; CDR3: CASSLSWTDTQYF
V: TRBV10-3; D: TRBD2; size: few; J: TRBJ2-1; DNA: TGTGCCATCGCCGGACTAGCGGGGGCCTCTGAGCAGTTCTTC; CDR3: CAIAGLAGASEQFF
V: TRBV29-1; D: NA; size: few; J: TRBJ1-1; DNA: TGCAGCGTTGGGGAAGGGATCGGAGCTTTCTTT; CDR3: CSVGEGIGAFF